This T cell receptor (beta chain) stems from a study of T cell repertoires in cytomegalovirus infection. This CDR3 has 16 residues. Per the germline V gene, CDR1 is LGHNA and CDR2 is YNFKEQ. Trimming stripped 1 base from V and 0 bases from J, with 9 bases between. This clonotype came up many times. TCRdb fed the reads into MiXCR, producing one record per CDR3 protein. Among about 320,000 distinct CDR3 sequences, more than 8% were seen once, and the ten largest hold 3.5% to 4.5%. The TCR was taken from a human donor in good health (CMV status not recorded). Some clones in this sample may be carry-over from other donors' samples. Sequencing was performed on PBMCs. The chain couples TRBV4-2 to TRBJ2-2, with unresolved D. The CDR3 spells CASSQVTPANTGELFF. In DNA, the CDR3 is TGTGCCAGCAGCCAAGTAACCCCAGCGAACACCGGGGAGCTGTTTTTT.